This T cell receptor (beta chain) is from a study of Graves' ophthalmopathy and Graves' hyperthyroidism. The wider study: Upon initial diagnosis and before any treatment, peripheral blood was collected.

This clonotype was detected ten times or more. The target antigen is unknown. The junction and the germline gene differ at one end; a read error may be behind it. The PBMC fraction was derived from over 9 ml of fresh peripheral blood. As the template, RNA transcripts were used to amplify TCR beta CDR3 regions. Following a first-round RT-PCR that used HTBI primers, a second-round multiplex PCR was carried out. TCRdb fed the multiplex PCR reads into MiXCR, producing one record per CDR3 protein. The sample holds about 740,000 distinct CDR3 sequences; 35% to 50% are singletons and the top ten take 44%. The germline CDR1 and CDR2 sequences are SEHNR and FQNEAQ (reference sequence). The CDR3 covers 15 residues. General study findings and limits: Also, most clonotypes expanded in the thyroid above 0.001 frequency appeared in blood.

The chain recombines TRBV7-9 with TRBJ1-5, with 11 bases that match TRBD1. The receptor was isolated from an adult man with Graves' ophthalmopathy. Sequenced sample: peripheral blood. The CDR3 region is CASSLGQGDNQPQHF. The CDR3 region has the DNA TGTGCCAGTAGCTTGGGACAGGGGGACAATCAGCCCCAGCATTTT.